The 22 T cell receptor beta chains below come from one sample, sequenced in a study of T cells in Graves' hyperthyroidism and ophthalmopathy. The TCR beta CDR3 regions underwent amplification using RNA transcripts as the source. Carried out on the TCR CDR3, a first-round RT-PCR used the HTBI primer set. TCRdb called the multiplex PCR reads again in MiXCR, with one record for every CDR3 protein. The sample shows about 740,000 distinct CDR3 sequences, 12% to 15% of them seen only once. The sequencing input was blood. The receptors shown here come from a woman between 18 and 29 years old with Graves' hyperthyroidism.

At least ten counts were recorded for this clonotype. The CDR3 nucleotides read TGCAGTGCTAGGCGACACGCGAACACTGAAGCTTTCTTT. Translating it yields CSARRHANTEAFF. The V gene is TRBV20-1, the J gene TRBJ1-1, with D unresolved. The CDR3 contains 13 residues. The germline V and J ends were trimmed by 3 bases and 1 base, with 9 bases remaining between them. In germline, CDR1 is DFQATT, CDR2 SNEGSKA (reference sequence).

The CDR3 DNA follows: TGCAGTGCTAGAGATCCTGGAGGGGGCTATGGCTACACCTTC. Translated, it gives CSARDPGGGYGYTF. This chain links TRBV20-1 with TRBJ1-2, with a tentative D call TRBD1 (6 bases). CDR1 is DFQATT, CDR2 SNEGSKA, per germline (reference sequence). V gave up 0 bases and J gave up 4 bases, with 12 bases separating them. CDR3 size: 14 residues.

This clonotype occurred many times. J is TRBJ1-2 and V is TRBV7-2; D is possibly TRBD1 (5 bases). This CDR3 is 16 amino acids long. Germline assignment: CDR1 SGHTA and CDR2 FQGNSA. V was cut by 2 bases and J by 7 bases, with 20 bases left in between. This chain's CDR3 is CASSLSLGREGRGYTF. DNA for the CDR3: TGTGCCAGCAGCTTATCGTTGGGCAGGGAGGGACGTGGCTACACCTTC.

This clonotype was detected only a few times. Possible read error: a much larger clone is one base away. No conserved phenylalanine or tryptophan ends this CDR3, so it is likely a read error. This chain connects TRBV11-2 to TRBJ2-3; D not certain. This CDR3 contains 16 residues. Germline loops: CDR1 SGHAT, CDR2 FQNNGV. Trimming shortened V by 5 bases and J by 0 bases, and 15 bases separated the two germline ends. Here the CDR3 reads CASSRGRLTSTDTQYL. CDR3 bases: TGTGCCAGCAGCCGAGGACGGCTCACTAGCACAGATACGCAGTATCTT.

This clonotype was observed a few times. V gene TRBV4-1 combines with J gene TRBJ2-7; 9 positions match TRBD2. Germline V gene lookup returns CDR1 MGHRA and CDR2 YSYEKL. V shed 0 bases, J shed 6 bases, and the junction held 9 bases outside the gene matches. The CDR3 is made up of 16 amino acids. The CDR3 coding sequence is TGCGCCAGCAGCCAAGAGGGGGCGGGAGGGCCTCCCGAGCAGTACTTC. Translation: CASSQEGAGGPPEQYF.

This clonotype was detected ten times or more. The rearrangement links TRBV19 to TRBJ2-1; 15 bases line up with TRBD2. CDR1 is LNHDA and CDR2 is SQIVND in the germline V gene (reference sequence). With 4 bases clipped from V and 4 bases from J, the junction kept 14 bases outside the gene matches. This CDR3 region has 20 residues. CDR3 residues: CASSTNGLAGGPRRYNEQFF. The CDR3 coding sequence is TGTGCCAGTAGTACGAATGGACTAGCGGGAGGGCCGAGGAGGTACAATGAGCAGTTCTTC.

The gene calls are TRBV19 and TRBJ1-1, with 12 bases that match TRBD1. J was trimmed by 1 base and V by 1 base; bases with no gene match: 4. Germline CDR1 reads LNHDA; CDR2 reads SQIVND (reference sequence). The CDR3 runs to 17 residues. CDR3 protein: CASSIVGTGGKNTEAFF. The DNA of the CDR3 is TGTGCCAGTAGTATAGTAGGGACAGGGGGCAAGAACACTGAAGCTTTCTTT.

This clonotype has just a few counts. This rearrangement joins TRBV4-2 to TRBJ2-3; perhaps TRBD2 as D (6 bases). This CDR3 contains 17 residues. CDR1 is LGHNA, CDR2 YNFKEQ, per germline. V gave up 0 bases and J gave up 0 bases, with 13 bases separating them. CDR3 DNA sequence: TGTGCCAGCAGCCAAGATGTATCCGGGACTAGCACAGATACGCAGTATTTT. As protein: CASSQDVSGTSTDTQYF.

The chain is built from TRBV3-1 and TRBJ2-7; D is ambiguous. CDR1 LGHDT and CDR2 YNNKEL come from the germline V gene (reference sequence). The V end was cut by 1 base, the J end by 2 bases, with 9 bases between. There are 14 residues in the CDR3. The DNA of the CDR3 is TGTGCCAGCAGCCAAGCGGCCTCCCCCTACGAGCAGTACTTC. Translated, it gives CASSQAASPYEQYF.

The chain carries TRBV10-3 and TRBJ1-5; D is perhaps TRBD1 (6 bases). This CDR3 has 14 residues. The germline CDR1 and CDR2 sequences are ENHRY and SYGVKD. The V end lost 6 bases, the J end lost 5 bases, and 14 bases lay between the germline ends. The CDR3 loop is CAISAGDSDQPQHF. CDR3 nucleotide sequence: TGTGCCATCAGCGCAGGGGATTCGGATCAGCCCCAGCATTTT.

The rearrangement joins TRBV6-1 to TRBJ2-7, with D perhaps TRBD1 or TRBD2 (6 bases each). This CDR3 spans 13 amino acids. Germline lookup yields CDR1 MNHNS and CDR2 SASEGT. V was trimmed by 6 bases and J by 3 bases, leaving 12 bases between them. CDR3 DNA: TGTGCCAGCAGAAAAAGGGGGGACTACGAGCAGTACTTC. Translation gives CASRKRGDYEQYF.

This clonotype was seen a handful of times. This sequence joins TRBV20-1 and TRBJ1-1, with D unclear. The CDR3 totals 10 residues. Trimming left V 4 bases short and J 6 bases short, with 6 bases between. Germline-derived CDR1 and CDR2 are DFQATT and SNEGSKA (reference sequence). The DNA of the CDR3 is TGCAGTGCTACTCTCGCTGAAGCTTTCTTT. Encoded protein: CSATLAEAFF.

CDR3 amino acids: CASSQGPTGASYNQPQHF. Written as DNA, the CDR3 is TGTGCCAGCAGCCAAGGGCCAACAGGGGCCTCTTACAATCAGCCCCAGCATTTT. The chain employs TRBV12-3 or TRBV12-4 and TRBJ1-5, with 7 bases aligning to TRBD1. This CDR3 has 18 residues. The J segment lost 3 bases and the V segment lost 6 bases, leaving 17 bases of the junction unmatched.

This clonotype was observed a handful of times. The gene calls are TRBV29-1 and TRBJ2-7, with a weak D call TRBD2 (6 bases). The CDR3 length is 14 residues. Germline V gene data show CDR1 as SQVTM and CDR2 as ANQGSEA. V was shortened by 4 bases and J by 5 bases, with 18 bases between the two germline ends. The CDR3: CSVVGGQKLNEQYF. CDR3 sequence (DNA): TGCAGCGTTGTCGGGGGTCAGAAACTTAACGAGCAGTACTTC.

This clonotype has only a few counts. The chain recombines TRBV20-1 with TRBJ2-2; D might be TRBD2 (5 bases). The germline CDR1 and CDR2 sequences are DFQATT and SNEGSKA (reference sequence). V shed 0 bases and J shed 1 base, with 15 bases lying between them. This CDR3 has 17 amino acids. This CDR3 is CSARDLRSGGNTGELFF. The CDR3 nucleotides read TGCAGTGCTAGAGATCTAAGGAGCGGCGGGAACACCGGGGAGCTGTTTTTT.

This clonotype was picked up many times. This rearrangement joins TRBV9 to TRBJ1-2, with TRBD1 matching 8 bases. The trim removed 3 bases at V and 7 bases at J, leaving 5 bases unmatched. Germline lookup yields CDR1 SGDLS and CDR2 YYNGEE. This CDR3 is built from 13 residues. The CDR3 DNA is TGTGCCAGCAGCGAGACAGGGGCGAGTGGCTACACCTTC. Translated: CASSETGASGYTF.

This chain links TRBV27 with TRBJ1-1, with a weak D call TRBD1 (6 bases). From germline, CDR1 is MNHEY and CDR2 SMNVEV (reference sequence). The CDR3 is 14 amino acids. Trimming left V 3 bases short and J 6 bases short, with 14 bases between. For the CDR3, the DNA is TGTGCCAGCAGTTTCTCAACAGGGACCCCTGAAGCTTTCTTT. This codes for CASSFSTGTPEAFF.

This clonotype was seen more than once but under ten times. CDR3 nucleotides: TGTGCCAGCTCACCACCAGGGGTGGAGGGTGGTGAGCAGTTCTTC. Translation: CASSPPGVEGGEQFF. This rearrangement joins TRBV18 to TRBJ2-1, with D perhaps matching TRBD2 (6 bases). V was cut by 0 bases and J by 9 bases, with 15 bases left in between. Looked up from germline, CDR1 is KGHSH and CDR2 is LQKENI. There are 15 residues in the CDR3.

This clonotype was counted at least ten times. At one of its ends the junction is not consistent with the germline gene, which may arise from a read error. The DNA of the CDR3 is TGTGCCAGCAGTATAGGGGGCTCCTACGAGCAGTACTTC. The encoded protein is CASSIGGSYEQYF. The V gene is TRBV19, the J gene TRBJ2-7; D possibly corresponds to TRBD1 (6 bases). The germline gives CDR1 LNHDA, CDR2 SQIVND (reference sequence). This CDR3 has 13 amino acids.

This clonotype has a handful of counts. A read error may explain this, as a much larger clone is one base away. The chain joins TRBV30 to TRBJ1-1; maybe TRBD1 (5 bases). The CDR3 sequence is 13 residues long. Germline V gene lookup returns CDR1 GTSNPN and CDR2 SVGIG (reference sequence). V was shortened by 8 bases and J by 3 bases, with 16 bases between the two germline ends. The CDR3 loop is CARNDGGDTEAFF. In DNA form, the CDR3 reads TGTGCCCGGAACGACGGGGGTGACACTGAAGCTTTCTTT.

This rearrangement joins TRBV29-1 to TRBJ2-2; D is unclear. This CDR3 region has 18 residues. Trimming removed 0 bases from V and 0 bases from J, with 17 bases in between. The germline V gene has CDR1 SQVTM and CDR2 ANQGSEA. CDR3 loop: CSVEDRAEATSNTGELFF. Here the CDR3 DNA reads TGCAGCGTTGAAGATAGGGCAGAGGCGACCTCGAACACCGGGGAGCTGTTTTTT.

The CDR3: CASSRHPDRATYEQYF. The CDR3 DNA sequence: TGTGCCAGCAGCCGACACCCTGACAGGGCCACCTACGAGCAGTACTTC. V is TRBV6-2 or TRBV6-3 and J is TRBJ2-7; 7 bases line up with TRBD1. CDR3 size: 16 residues. Germline CDR1 and CDR2: MNHEY and SVGEGT. With 6 bases clipped from V and 2 bases from J, the junction kept 13 bases outside the gene matches.